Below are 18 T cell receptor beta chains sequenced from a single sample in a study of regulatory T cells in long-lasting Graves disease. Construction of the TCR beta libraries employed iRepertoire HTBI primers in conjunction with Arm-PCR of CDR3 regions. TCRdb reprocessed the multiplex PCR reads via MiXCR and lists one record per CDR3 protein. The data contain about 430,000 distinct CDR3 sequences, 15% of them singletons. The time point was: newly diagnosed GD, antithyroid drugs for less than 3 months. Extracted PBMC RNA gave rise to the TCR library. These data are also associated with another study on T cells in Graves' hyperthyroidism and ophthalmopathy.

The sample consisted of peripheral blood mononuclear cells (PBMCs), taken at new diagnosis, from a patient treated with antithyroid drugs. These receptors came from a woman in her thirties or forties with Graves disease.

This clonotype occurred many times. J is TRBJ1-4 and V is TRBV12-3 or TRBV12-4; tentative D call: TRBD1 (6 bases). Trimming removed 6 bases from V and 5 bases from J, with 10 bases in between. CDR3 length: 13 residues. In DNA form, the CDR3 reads TGTGCCAGCAGCCGAGACAGGAATGAAAAACTGTTTTTT. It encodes CASSRDRNEKLFF.

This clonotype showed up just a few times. CDR3 coding DNA: TGTGCCAGCGCCCTGGTGGGTATAGGGCCCGGGGAGCTGTTTTTT. Protein product: CASALVGIGPGELFF. The chain recombines TRBV6-1 with TRBJ2-2; D not resolved. The CDR3 covers 15 residues. V was shortened by 8 bases and J by 6 bases, with 19 bases between the two germline ends. Per germline, CDR1 MNHNS and CDR2 SASEGT.

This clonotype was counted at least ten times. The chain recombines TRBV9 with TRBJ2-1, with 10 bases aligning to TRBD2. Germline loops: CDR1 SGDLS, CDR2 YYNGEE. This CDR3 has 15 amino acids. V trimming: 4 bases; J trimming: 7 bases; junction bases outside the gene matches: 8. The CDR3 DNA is TGTGCCAGCAGCTCCAGGGAGACTAGCGGGAATGAGCAGTTCTTC. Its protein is CASSSRETSGNEQFF.

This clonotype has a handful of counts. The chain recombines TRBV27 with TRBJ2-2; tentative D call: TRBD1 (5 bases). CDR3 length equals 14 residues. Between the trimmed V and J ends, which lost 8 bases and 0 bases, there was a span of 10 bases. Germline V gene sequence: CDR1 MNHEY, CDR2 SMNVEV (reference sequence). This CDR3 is CASGKTANTGELFF. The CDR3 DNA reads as TGTGCCAGCGGAAAGACAGCGAACACCGGGGAGCTGTTTTTT.

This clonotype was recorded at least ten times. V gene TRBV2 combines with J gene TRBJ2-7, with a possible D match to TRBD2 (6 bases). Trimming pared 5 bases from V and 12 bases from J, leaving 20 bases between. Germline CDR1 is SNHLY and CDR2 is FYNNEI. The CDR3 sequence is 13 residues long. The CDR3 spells CASSPGTSSLSYF. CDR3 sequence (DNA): TGTGCCAGCAGTCCCGGAACTAGCTCCCTTTCGTACTTC.

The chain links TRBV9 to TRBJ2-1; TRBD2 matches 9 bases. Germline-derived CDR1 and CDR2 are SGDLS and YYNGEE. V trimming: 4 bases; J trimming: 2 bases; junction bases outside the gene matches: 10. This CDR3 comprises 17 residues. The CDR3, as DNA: TGTGCCAGCAGCTCCCCTGGGGGCGGGAGGGCCTACAATGAGCAGTTCTTC. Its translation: CASSSPGGGRAYNEQFF.

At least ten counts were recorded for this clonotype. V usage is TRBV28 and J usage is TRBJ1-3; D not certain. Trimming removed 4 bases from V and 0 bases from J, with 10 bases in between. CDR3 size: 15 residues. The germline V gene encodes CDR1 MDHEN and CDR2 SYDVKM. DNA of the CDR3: TGTGCCAGCAGTTCGTGGGGAATCTCTGGAAACACCATATATTTT. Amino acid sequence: CASSSWGISGNTIYF.

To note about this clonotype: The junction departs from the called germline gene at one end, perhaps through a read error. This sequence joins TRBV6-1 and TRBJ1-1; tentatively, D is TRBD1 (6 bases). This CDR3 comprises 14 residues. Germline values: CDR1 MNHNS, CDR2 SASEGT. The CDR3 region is CASRPNRVKTEAFF. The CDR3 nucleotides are TGTGCCAGCAGACCGAACAGGGTGAAGACTGAAGCTTTCTTT.

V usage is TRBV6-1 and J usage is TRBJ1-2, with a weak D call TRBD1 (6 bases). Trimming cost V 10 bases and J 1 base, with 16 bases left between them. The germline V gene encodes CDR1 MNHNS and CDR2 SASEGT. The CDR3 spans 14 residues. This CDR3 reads CATNRGGDNYGYTF. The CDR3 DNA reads TGTGCCACCAATAGGGGGGGGGATAACTATGGCTACACCTTC.

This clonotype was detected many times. The CDR3 coding sequence is TGTGCCAGCAGCTCCCCGACTAGCGGGAGGGCCAATACGCAGTATTTT. Amino acids: CASSSPTSGRANTQYF. The chain has TRBV11-2 and TRBJ2-3; 14 bases are shared with TRBD2. V shed 4 bases and J 7 bases; nucleotides not matched to a gene: 7. Germline CDR1 SGHAT, CDR2 FQNNGV. The CDR3 is made up of 16 amino acids.

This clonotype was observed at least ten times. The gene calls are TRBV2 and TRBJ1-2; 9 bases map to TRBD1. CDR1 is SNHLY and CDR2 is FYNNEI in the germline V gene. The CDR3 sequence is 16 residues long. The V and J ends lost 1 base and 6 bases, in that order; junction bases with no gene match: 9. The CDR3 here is CASSEDEQGALHGYTF. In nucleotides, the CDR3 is TGTGCCAGCAGTGAAGATGAACAGGGGGCGCTTCATGGCTACACCTTC.

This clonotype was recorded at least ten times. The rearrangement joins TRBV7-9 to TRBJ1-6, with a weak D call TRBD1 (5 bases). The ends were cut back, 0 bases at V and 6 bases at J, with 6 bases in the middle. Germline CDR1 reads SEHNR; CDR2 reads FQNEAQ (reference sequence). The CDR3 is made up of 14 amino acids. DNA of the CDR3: TGTGCCAGCAGCTTAGCAGGGGTTAATTCACCCCTCCACTTT. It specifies CASSLAGVNSPLHF.

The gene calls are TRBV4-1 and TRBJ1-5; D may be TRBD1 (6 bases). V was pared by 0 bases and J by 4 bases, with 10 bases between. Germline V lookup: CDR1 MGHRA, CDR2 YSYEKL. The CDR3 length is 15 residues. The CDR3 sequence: CASSQEGTNNQPQHF. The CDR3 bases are TGCGCCAGCAGCCAAGAGGGGACAAATAATCAGCCCCAGCATTTT.

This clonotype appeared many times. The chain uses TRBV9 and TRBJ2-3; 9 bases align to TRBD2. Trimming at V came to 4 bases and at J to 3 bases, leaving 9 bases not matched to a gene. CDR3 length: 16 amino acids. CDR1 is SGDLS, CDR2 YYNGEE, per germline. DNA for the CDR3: TGTGCCAGCAGCCCCCCCTGGACTAGCGTGACAGATACGCAGTATTTT. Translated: CASSPPWTSVTDTQYF.

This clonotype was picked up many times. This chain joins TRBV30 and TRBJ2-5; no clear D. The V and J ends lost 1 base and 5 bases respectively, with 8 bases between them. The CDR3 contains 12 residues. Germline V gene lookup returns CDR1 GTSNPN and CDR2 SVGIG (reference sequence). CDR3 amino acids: CAWSGRRETQYF. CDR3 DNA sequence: TGTGCCTGGAGTGGACGCCGGGAGACCCAGTACTTC.

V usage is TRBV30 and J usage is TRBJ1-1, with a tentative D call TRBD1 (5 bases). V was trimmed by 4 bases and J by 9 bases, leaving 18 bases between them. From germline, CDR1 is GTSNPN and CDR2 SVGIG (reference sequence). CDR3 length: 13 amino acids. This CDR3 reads CAWTAILRDQAFF. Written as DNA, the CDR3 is TGTGCCTGGACCGCGATCCTAAGGGACCAAGCTTTCTTT.

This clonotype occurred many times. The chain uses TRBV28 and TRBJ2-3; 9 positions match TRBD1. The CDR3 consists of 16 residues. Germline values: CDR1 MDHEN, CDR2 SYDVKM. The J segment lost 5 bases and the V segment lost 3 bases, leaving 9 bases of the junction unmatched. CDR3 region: CASSFFSLTGGDTQYF. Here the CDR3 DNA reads TGTGCCAGCAGTTTTTTTAGTCTGACAGGGGGAGATACGCAGTATTTT.

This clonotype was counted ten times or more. The CDR3 DNA sequence: TGTGCCAGCAGTTTTTTGGTTGGCTATGGCTACACCTTC. The encoded protein is CASSFLVGYGYTF. This rearrangement joins TRBV12-3 or TRBV12-4 to TRBJ1-2; D ambiguous. CDR3 length: 13 residues. The V gene lost 3 bases and the J gene lost 4 bases, with 9 bases spanning the gap.